Presented here are 27 T cell receptor beta chains from one specimen sequenced in a study of CXCR3-negative and CXCR3-positive naive CD8 T cells. Findings and caveats of the study: More hydrophobic TRB CDR3s were found in CXCR3-positive naive cells than in CXCR3-negative naive cells.

Via 5' RACE with UMI labels, TRB cDNA libraries were prepared. TCRdb reprocessed the 5' RACE reads, keeping one entry per CDR3 protein, no DNA. The table lists 55,000 to 75,000 distinct CDR3 sequences. These receptors' antigens are unknown. Material for sequencing was naive CXCR3+ CD8+ T cells from blood. Subset reported: CD45RO-CCR7+CD27+CD95- naive CD8+ T cells expressing CXCR3 (TNR3+). The receptor set was obtained from a human donor in good health. Some clones in this sample may be carry-over from other donors' samples.

The chain couples TRBV7-9 to TRBJ2-2. CDR1 and CDR2 from the germline V gene are SEHNR and FQNEAQ (reference sequence). The CDR3 has 12 residues. Here the CDR3 reads CASSGDAGELFF.

This rearrangement joins TRBV29-1 to TRBJ2-5; TCRdb proposes TRBD2, but this gene call is untestable without DNA. Germline CDR1 reads SQVTM; CDR2 reads ANQGSEA. This CDR3 comprises 17 residues. Here the CDR3 reads CSVPTSLLAGKRETQYF.

The chain recombines TRBV29-1 with TRBJ2-2; TCRdb calls TRBD1, which cannot be checked without DNA. There are 16 residues in the CDR3. Germline V gene data show CDR1 as SQVTM and CDR2 as ANQGSEA. CDR3 residues: CSVAGGGQPNTGELFF.

The chain is built from TRBV7-3 and TRBJ2-3; TCRdb picks TRBD1, but there is no DNA to check that call. This CDR3 contains 14 residues. From germline, CDR1 is SGHTA and CDR2 FQGTGA. The CDR3 loop is CASSRVGARDTQYF.

The V gene is TRBV5-1, the J gene TRBJ2-2; TCRdb designates TRBD2, a call that cannot be tested without DNA. The CDR3 loop spans 18 amino acids. Looked up from germline, CDR1 is SGHRS and CDR2 is YFSETQ. This chain's CDR3 is CASSPNLLAGGPAGELFF. The variable domain in full, completed from reference TRBV5-1 and TRBJ2-2, reads KAGVTQTPRYLIKTRGQQVTLSCSPISGHRSVSWYQQTPGQGLQFLFEYFSETQRNKGNFPGRFSGRQFSNSRSEMNVSTLELGDSALYLCASSPNLLAGGPAGELFFGEGSRLTVL.

This chain joins TRBV28 and TRBJ1-1. This CDR3 is built from 11 residues. Germline V CDR1 and CDR2: MDHEN, SYDVKM. CDR3: CASSLSAEAFF.

The rearrangement uses TRBV20-1 and TRBJ2-7; as DNA is missing, the TRBD1 call by TCRdb cannot be tested. CDR3 length: 15 amino acids. The germline V gene has CDR1 DFQATT and CDR2 SNEGSKA (reference sequence). CDR3 sequence: CSARDSGQASYEQYF.

This chain connects TRBV7-3 to TRBJ2-1. Germline CDR1 and CDR2: SGHTA and FQGTGA. The CDR3 has 12 residues. The chain's CDR3 is CASSFNSNEQLF.

The chain combines TRBV19 with TRBJ1-2; TCRdb proposes TRBD1, but this gene call is untestable without DNA. The CDR3 runs to 14 residues. Germline V gene data show CDR1 as LNHDA and CDR2 as SQIVND (reference sequence). The CDR3 sequence: CASSIDQGRSGYTF.

This chain connects TRBV7-8 to TRBJ2-7; TCRdb calls TRBD2, which cannot be checked without DNA. The length of the CDR3 is 13 residues. Germline CDR1 SGHVS, CDR2 FQNEAQ. CDR3 amino acids: CASSAARTYEQYF.

The V and J genes are TRBV5-6 and TRBJ1-2; TCRdb outputs TRBD1, but without DNA this stays unchecked. Germline V lookup: CDR1 SGHDT, CDR2 YYEEEE. This CDR3 is 14 amino acids long. Here the CDR3 reads CASSAGTGGHGYTF.

This chain uses TRBV4-3 with TRBJ2-7. Germline loops: CDR1 LGHNA, CDR2 YSLEER. CDR3 length equals 15 residues. This CDR3 reads CASSQDTGGAYEQYF.

The J gene is TRBJ2-2, the V gene TRBV27. Germline V gene sequence: CDR1 MNHEY, CDR2 SMNVEV (reference sequence). The CDR3 covers 12 residues. The CDR3 sequence: CASSLSTGELFF.

This chain links TRBV29-1 with TRBJ2-2. Germline V gene sequence: CDR1 SQVTM, CDR2 ANQGSEA. This CDR3 comprises 12 residues. The CDR3 is CSVRFSTGELFF.

This chain links TRBV7-6 with TRBJ2-7; no DNA is available, so the TRBD1 call from TCRdb remains unchecked. The CDR3 is 15 amino acids. Germline values: CDR1 SGHVS, CDR2 FNYEAQ. This CDR3 is CASSRGQGVAYEQYF.

J is TRBJ2-3 and V is TRBV21-1; TCRdb designates TRBD2, a call that cannot be tested without DNA. TRBV21-1 is termed a pseudogene. The CDR3 sequence is 15 residues long. The CDR3: CASSLLAASTDTQYF.

The chain joins TRBV28 to TRBJ2-2. Germline V gene sequence: CDR1 MDHEN, CDR2 SYDVKM. CDR3 size: 13 residues. CDR3 in amino acids: CASSLFKAGELFF.

V is TRBV4-3 and J is TRBJ2-6. The germline V gene has CDR1 LGHNA and CDR2 YSLEER. CDR3 length: 15 residues. CDR3 protein: CASSHWGSEANVLTF.

This chain connects TRBV13 to TRBJ2-1; TCRdb's D gene call, TRBD1, goes unchecked for lack of DNA. The CDR3 is 16 residues long. CDR1 is PRHDT, CDR2 FYEKMQ, per germline (reference sequence). The CDR3 here is CASSLGPPHTGDEQFF.

The V and J genes are TRBV12-3 or TRBV12-4 and TRBJ2-1; TCRdb's D call, TRBD1, is unchecked because there is no DNA. The CDR3 consists of 16 residues. CDR3 loop: CASSLDGGHSYNEQFF.

V usage is TRBV12-3 or TRBV12-4 and J usage is TRBJ1-1; TCRdb's assignment of TRBD1 cannot be checked, as there is no DNA. The CDR3 is made up of 14 amino acids. The CDR3: CASSLTGGGSEAFF.

This chain's CDR3 is CSASWGHSAYNEQFF. This chain uses TRBV20-1 with TRBJ2-1; the TRBD1 assignment by TCRdb is unverifiable without DNA. Per germline, CDR1 DFQATT and CDR2 SNEGSKA (reference sequence). This CDR3 spans 15 amino acids.

The chain uses TRBV12-3 or TRBV12-4 and TRBJ2-1; TCRdb proposes TRBD1, but this gene call is untestable without DNA. The CDR3 consists of 14 residues. Here the CDR3 reads CATRRDRWDDEQFF.

V gene TRBV21-1 combines with J gene TRBJ1-5. TRBV21-1 is a listed pseudogene. This CDR3 is 15 amino acids long. The CDR3 sequence is CASSKVPDSNQPQHF.

The rearrangement joins TRBV10-3 to TRBJ2-5; TCRdb selects TRBD2, and the lack of DNA leaves this call unchecked. The CDR3 extends over 11 amino acids. Germline lookup yields CDR1 ENHRY and CDR2 SYGVKD. CDR3 protein: CAIGTWETQYF.

The rearrangement uses TRBV5-1 and TRBJ2-6; TCRdb outputs TRBD2, but without DNA this stays unchecked. Germline CDR1 SGHRS, CDR2 YFSETQ. CDR3 length equals 17 residues. The CDR3 reads CASMDLDASSGANVLTF.

The V call is TRBV6-4, the J call TRBJ2-2; the TRBD1 assignment by TCRdb is unverifiable without DNA. CDR1 MRHNA and CDR2 SNTAGT come from the germline V gene. CDR3 length: 15 amino acids. CDR3 in amino acids: CASSAKGLDTGELFF.